This T cell receptor (beta chain) emerged from a study of radiation and T cells in renal cell carcinoma. TCRdb's copy holds only in-frame clones and misses some; the assay was immunoSEQ multiplex PCR. The sample has roughly 130,000 clones, approximately 78% seen once. Germline V gene sequence: CDR1 SGHAT, CDR2 FQNNGV. CDR3 length: 12 residues. Deletions cut 1 base from V and 4 bases from J, with 4 bases between. Study results and limitations: From baseline, blood top tumor clonotypes peaked at 2 weeks post-radiation.

Documented time point: blood 2 weeks post-SBRT. Treatment denoted: 15 Gy SBRT to primary tumor, nephrectomy 4 weeks later. A remark on this clone: Its antigen remains unidentified.

J is TRBJ1-2 and V is TRBV11-2; no reliable D call. This receptor was identified in a woman aged 55-70 years with renal cell carcinoma. The sample in question was blood, obtained from a patient whose treatment included radiotherapy and nephrectomy. This CDR3 reads CASSLVSYGYTF. CDR3 nucleotides: TGTGCCAGCAGCTTAGTCTCCTATGGCTACACCTTC.